Reported below is one TCR beta chain. The data derive from a study of blood T cell repertoires in COVID-19. Study in general: Italy, Spain and the United States were the sources of the convalescent and acute COVID-19 samples. T cells, B-cell-depleted T cells, or PBMCs supplied cDNA or gDNA.

Trimming shortened V by 8 bases and J by 2 bases, and 13 bases separated the two germline ends. The germline gives CDR1 SNHLY, CDR2 FYNNEI. CDR3 size: 13 residues. As processed by the authors: Counts of nucleated cells, estimated from reference gene primer amplification, were obtained. Sequenced by immunoSEQ multiplex PCR; TCRdb stores in-frame clones only, minus some. That table gives V, J and clone size, and the DNA gave D and trimming. The repertoire holds about 210,000 clones, with around 88% as singletons. The sample taken for sequencing was peripheral blood. The gene calls are TRBV2 and TRBJ2-7; a weak D match, TRBD1 (6 bases). The receptor comes from a man between 18 and 35 years old with active or convalescent COVID-19. CDR3 residues: CASLRDTAYEQYF. The CDR3 DNA follows: TGTGCCAGCCTTAGGGACACAGCCTACGAGCAGTACTTC.